This is a list of T cell receptor beta chains from one sample in a study of healthy donors' naive CD4 and CD8 T cells. TCRdb re-analysed the reads in MiXCR, keeping a single row per CDR3 protein. The sample carries roughly 200,000 distinct CDR3 sequences, about four fifths recorded once. Sequencing used naive CD4+ and CD8+ T cells sorted from blood, pooled from several donors. The receptors here all came from a pool of human donors in good health; the sample pools cells from several healthy donors. Each CDR3 is given with its conserved first and last residue. Fields, in order: V gene, J gene, CDR3 protein.

v_call: TRBV29-1; j_call: TRBJ2-7; cdr3_aa: CSVGAHGTIYEQYF
v_call: TRBV6-5; j_call: TRBJ2-1; cdr3_aa: CASSYSIGPYNEQFF
v_call: TRBV6-2/TRBV6-3; j_call: TRBJ2-1; cdr3_aa: CASSPPGLRAGPNEQFF
v_call: TRBV29-1; j_call: TRBJ1-2; cdr3_aa: CSVEAGTGYGYTF
v_call: TRBV18; j_call: TRBJ2-5; cdr3_aa: CASSPGAETQYF
v_call: TRBV30; j_call: TRBJ2-7; cdr3_aa: CAWSYSTTLEQYF
v_call: TRBV20-1; j_call: TRBJ2-1; cdr3_aa: CSAMGDRESWDEQFF
v_call: TRBV19; j_call: TRBJ2-2; cdr3_aa: CASSTRQEYTGELFF
v_call: TRBV19; j_call: TRBJ2-2; cdr3_aa: CASNGGTNTGELFF
v_call: TRBV19; j_call: TRBJ1-1; cdr3_aa: CASSAPRQGPTEAFF
v_call: TRBV6-4; j_call: TRBJ2-1; cdr3_aa: CASSDSPLVGNEQFF
v_call: TRBV5-1; j_call: TRBJ1-1; cdr3_aa: CASSLGGMNTEAFF
v_call: TRBV29-1; j_call: TRBJ2-3; cdr3_aa: CSVERPSGATDTQYF
v_call: TRBV12-5; j_call: TRBJ1-5; cdr3_aa: CASGLLQGVGGLSNQPQHF
v_call: TRBV29-1; j_call: TRBJ1-1; cdr3_aa: CSASGVEAFF
v_call: TRBV29-1; j_call: TRBJ2-1; cdr3_aa: CSVESSSSYNEQFF
v_call: TRBV15; j_call: TRBJ2-2; cdr3_aa: CATSPQGYGELFF
v_call: TRBV27; j_call: TRBJ2-1; cdr3_aa: CASSLAGISYNEQFF
v_call: TRBV30; j_call: TRBJ2-1; cdr3_aa: CAWSPRGLAGEQFF
v_call: TRBV25-1; j_call: TRBJ2-7; cdr3_aa: CASLADYSYEQYF
v_call: TRBV27; j_call: TRBJ2-7; cdr3_aa: CASSWGREQYF
v_call: TRBV19; j_call: TRBJ2-1; cdr3_aa: CASNEGGSYNEQFF
v_call: TRBV7-2; j_call: TRBJ2-5; cdr3_aa: CASSLEQRQETQYF
v_call: TRBV6-1; j_call: TRBJ2-7; cdr3_aa: CASSVQYDGSYEQYF
v_call: TRBV29-1; j_call: TRBJ2-2; cdr3_aa: CSVEGGQGAGELFF
v_call: TRBV6-2/TRBV6-3; j_call: TRBJ2-7; cdr3_aa: CASSQGQPSYEQYF